The T cell receptor beta chain under discussion was sequenced for a study of blood T cell repertoires in COVID-19. Study-level background: Whether acute or convalescent, the COVID-19 samples came from the United States, Italy and Spain. The analysed material was cDNA or gDNA that came from T cells, B-cell-depleted T cells, or PBMCs.

Per the original data handling: The assay estimated nucleated cells by amplifying reference gene primers. Using immunoSEQ multiplex PCR, the repertoire was profiled, and TCRdb retains in-frame clones only, with some absent. That table furnishes V, J and clone size, whereas the DNA furnished D and trimming. The data contain approximately 390,000 clones, around 87% of them singletons. This CDR3 has 12 residues. V lost 5 bases and J 8 bases, leaving 12 bases between the germline ends. Participants were placed into cohorts based on the clinical history they reported. The sequencing sample was made of PBMCs or T cells enriched from blood (not recorded which). The receptor was derived from a woman in her 50s who had recovered from COVID-19. The J gene is TRBJ1-2, the V gene TRBV12-3 or TRBV12-4; D remains unclear. DNA of the CDR3: TGTGCCAGCAGTCCAGGTTCCAGCGGCTACACCTTC. Its translation is CASSPGSSGYTF.